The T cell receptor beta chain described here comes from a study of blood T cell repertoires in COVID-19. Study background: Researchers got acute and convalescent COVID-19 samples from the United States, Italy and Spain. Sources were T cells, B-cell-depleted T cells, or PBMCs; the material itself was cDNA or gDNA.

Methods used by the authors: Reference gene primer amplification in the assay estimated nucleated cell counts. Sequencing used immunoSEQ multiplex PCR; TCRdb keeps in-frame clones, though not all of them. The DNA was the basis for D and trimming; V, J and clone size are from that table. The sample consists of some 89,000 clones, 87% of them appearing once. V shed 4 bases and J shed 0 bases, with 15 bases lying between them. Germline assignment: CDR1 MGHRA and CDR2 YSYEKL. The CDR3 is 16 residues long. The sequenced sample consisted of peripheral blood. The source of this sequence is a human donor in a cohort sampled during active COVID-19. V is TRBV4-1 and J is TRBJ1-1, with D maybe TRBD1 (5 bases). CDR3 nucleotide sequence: TGCGCCAGCAGCCCCGGGGGAGGGAACATGAACACTGAAGCTTTCTTT. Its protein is CASSPGGGNMNTEAFF.